One and the same sample provided the 24 T cell receptor beta chains below, sequenced in a study of cytomegalovirus exposure and HLA in healthy donors. Produced via immunoSEQ multiplex PCR; TCRdb's table is partial and in-frame only. The sample contains over 150,000 clones, roughly 96% of which appear only once. The sequencing input was PBMCs. The receptors derive from a woman under 30 in good health and CMV-seronegative.

The chain uses TRBV5-5 and TRBJ1-2; D possibly corresponds to TRBD1 (5 bases). CDR3 length: 15 amino acids. Germline V gives CDR1 SGHKS, CDR2 YYEKEE (reference sequence). Deletions cut 1 base from V and 6 bases from J, with 16 bases between. CDR3 nucleotides: TGTGCCAGCAGCTTGTTCGACGCCACGGGGGATGGCTACACCTTC. Translating gives CASSLFDATGDGYTF. The whole variable domain, filled in from reference TRBV5-5 and TRBJ1-2, reads DAGVTQSPTHLIKTRGQQVTLRCSPISGHKSVSWYQQVLGQGPQFIFQYYEKEERGRGNFPDRFSARQFPNYSSELNVNALLLGDSALYLCASSLFDATGDGYTFGSGTRLTVV.

This chain links TRBV5-1 with TRBJ1-6, with D unclear. Germline-derived CDR1 and CDR2 are SGHRS and YFSETQ. Trimming cost V 0 bases and J 5 bases, with 18 bases left between them. The CDR3 runs to 18 residues. CDR3 nucleotides: TGCGCCAGCAGCTTGGGCGGGTTCACAACACCAAATAATTCACCCCTCCACTTT. This translates into CASSLGGFTTPNNSPLHF.

The rearrangement uses TRBV4-3 and TRBJ2-1; possible D gene TRBD1, 5 bases. The CDR3 contains 14 residues. Trimming stripped 1 base from V and 6 bases from J, with 10 bases between. Germline values: CDR1 LGHNA, CDR2 YSLEER. This CDR3 reads CASSQAVRGNEQFF. DNA of the CDR3: TGCGCCAGCAGCCAAGCGGTAAGGGGCAATGAGCAGTTCTTC.

The genes are TRBV15 and TRBJ2-1; 12 bases line up with TRBD1. Looked up from germline, CDR1 is LNHNV and CDR2 is YYDKDF (reference sequence). With V trimmed by 1 base and J by 8 bases, 6 bases remained unmatched. This CDR3 comprises 16 residues. In DNA form, the CDR3 reads TGTGCCACCAGCAGAGTCGCGGGACAGGGGGCTTATGAGCAGTTCTTC. Translated: CATSRVAGQGAYEQFF.

The chain links TRBV6-5 to TRBJ2-1, with TRBD2 as a possible D gene (7 bases). The length of the CDR3 is 14 residues. Germline loops: CDR1 MNHEY, CDR2 SVGAGI. V dropped 6 bases and J dropped 7 bases, with 16 bases sitting between them. The CDR3 bases are TGTGCCAGCAGGGAGGGGGGGTATAGGAATGAGCAGTTCTTC. Protein sequence: CASREGGYRNEQFF.

A single count supports this clone. V and J are TRBV18 and TRBJ2-5; 9 bases align to TRBD1. The CDR3 covers 16 residues. Per germline, CDR1 KGHSH and CDR2 LQKENI. V gave up 3 bases and J gave up 2 bases; unmatched junction bases: 7. CDR3 in DNA: TGTGCCAGCTCACCCGGGACAGGGAGATTTCAAGAGACCCAGTACTTC. It is translated as CASSPGTGRFQETQYF.

The DNA for the CDR3 is TGTGCCTGGAGTGGGGAGGGACGGAACAATGAGCAGTTCTTC. Its protein product is CAWSGEGRNNEQFF. J is TRBJ2-1 and V is TRBV30; 7 nucleotides match TRBD2. The CDR3 is 14 residues long. Germline values: CDR1 GTSNPN, CDR2 SVGIG (reference sequence). Trimming removed 1 base from V and 5 bases from J; junction bases left unmatched: 5.

The chain uses TRBV5-1 and TRBJ2-3, with D possibly TRBD2 on 6 matching bases. The CDR3 sequence is 18 residues long. Germline V lookup: CDR1 SGHRS, CDR2 YFSETQ. Trimming removed 0 bases at V and 0 bases at J, with 17 bases between. The CDR3 nucleotides are TGCGCCAGCAGCTTGGCAGGTCCGTGGGGGGTTAGCACAGATACGCAGTATTTT. Protein product: CASSLAGPWGVSTDTQYF. The full variable domain, with the rest looked up from reference TRBV5-1 and TRBJ2-3, is KAGVTQTPRYLIKTRGQQVTLSCSPISGHRSVSWYQQTPGQGLQFLFEYFSETQRNKGNFPGRFSGRQFSNSRSEMNVSTLELGDSALYLCASSLAGPWGVSTDTQYFGPGTRLTVL.

The rearrangement links TRBV5-4 to TRBJ2-6; D perhaps matches TRBD1 (5 bases). The CDR3 contains 17 residues. CDR1 is SGHNT, CDR2 YYREEE, per germline (reference sequence). The V end lost 10 bases, the J end lost 2 bases, and 22 bases lay between the germline ends. The CDR3 sequence is CAGRLGPKSPGANVLTF. Written as DNA, the CDR3 is TGTGCCGGACGTCTGGGGCCCAAATCTCCTGGGGCCAACGTCCTGACTTTC. Looking up the rest from reference TRBV5-4 and TRBJ2-6 gives the full variable domain: ETGVTQSPTHLIKTRGQQVTLRCSSQSGHNTVSWYQQALGQGPQFIFQYYREEENGRGNFPPRFSGLQFPNYSSELNVNALELDDSALYLCAGRLGPKSPGANVLTFGAGSRLTVL.

The chain has TRBV6-5 and TRBJ2-5; 12 positions agree with TRBD2. This CDR3 is built from 15 residues. Germline V gene sequence: CDR1 MNHEY, CDR2 SVGAGI. V shed 4 bases, J shed 5 bases, and the junction held 5 bases outside the gene matches. For the CDR3, the DNA is TGTGCCAGCAGTTTTCGACTAGCGGGGGTGGAGACCCAGTACTTC. Amino acid sequence: CASSFRLAGVETQYF.

This sequence joins TRBV27 and TRBJ1-6; 12 positions agree with TRBD1. From germline, CDR1 is MNHEY and CDR2 SMNVEV (reference sequence). The CDR3 loop spans 19 amino acids. V gave up 5 bases and J gave up 0 bases; unmatched junction bases: 8. The CDR3 protein is CASSPSGTGGSSYNSPLHF. Here the CDR3 DNA reads TGTGCCAGCAGTCCTTCCGGGACAGGGGGCAGCTCCTATAATTCACCCCTCCACTTT.

The V and J genes are TRBV30 and TRBJ1-1; D is undetermined. Germline assignment: CDR1 GTSNPN and CDR2 SVGIG (reference sequence). V lost 4 bases and J 6 bases, leaving 21 bases between the germline ends. This CDR3 has 15 amino acids. CDR3 residues: CAWNPAAAGLAEAFF. For the CDR3, the DNA is TGTGCCTGGAACCCGGCAGCGGCGGGGTTGGCTGAAGCTTTCTTT.

The V gene is TRBV5-1, the J gene TRBJ2-1; 8 bases are a match to TRBD2. Germline loops: CDR1 SGHRS, CDR2 YFSETQ. Trimming took 0 bases from V and 7 from J; bases not matched to a gene: 12. CDR3 length equals 17 residues. CDR3 coding DNA: TGCGCCAGCAGCTTGGTTGCTAGCGGGTCGGGGGGAAATGAGCAGTTCTTC. Residues: CASSLVASGSGGNEQFF.

The chain couples TRBV27 to TRBJ1-2; TRBD1 agrees at 7 bases. The CDR3 sequence is 13 residues long. V was clipped by 8 bases and J by 5 bases; unmatched bases: 8. Germline V gene data show CDR1 as MNHEY and CDR2 as SMNVEV (reference sequence). CDR3 sequence: CASADRVGYGYTF. As DNA, the CDR3 is TGTGCCAGCGCAGACAGGGTAGGGTATGGCTACACCTTC.

The chain employs TRBV10-3 and TRBJ1-2; 8 bases agree with TRBD1. The CDR3 is made up of 13 amino acids. CDR1 ENHRY and CDR2 SYGVKD come from the germline V gene. V gave up 0 bases and J gave up 8 bases; unmatched junction bases: 2. DNA of the CDR3: TGTGCCATCAGTGAGTCACAGGGGGACGGCTACACCTTC. Amino acids: CAISESQGDGYTF.

J is TRBJ2-5 and V is TRBV6-1; 7 bases line up with TRBD2. J was trimmed by 3 bases and V by 4 bases; bases with no gene match: 11. The CDR3 contains 16 residues. Looked up from germline, CDR1 is MNHNS and CDR2 is SASEGT. This CDR3 reads CASSALLPGREETQYF. DNA of the CDR3: TGTGCCAGCAGTGCACTACTACCGGGGAGGGAAGAGACCCAGTACTTC.

This clone has a handful of counts. This chain links TRBV6-1 with TRBJ2-3, with no clear D. The V end lost 6 bases, the J end lost 4 bases, and 17 bases lay between the germline ends. The CDR3 is 15 residues long. In germline, CDR1 is MNHNS, CDR2 SASEGT. CDR3 residues: CASRSSAAGADTQYF. DNA for the CDR3: TGTGCCAGCAGGTCGTCCGCGGCCGGCGCAGATACGCAGTATTTT.

The rearrangement uses TRBV27 and TRBJ2-7; 8 nucleotides match TRBD1. This CDR3 has 14 amino acids. The V gene end was trimmed by 3 bases and the J gene end by 5 bases; junction bases not matched to a gene: 6. In germline, CDR1 is MNHEY, CDR2 SMNVEV (reference sequence). The chain's CDR3 is CASSFLQGGNEQYF. DNA for the CDR3: TGTGCCAGCAGTTTTCTACAGGGGGGCAACGAGCAGTACTTC.

The J gene is TRBJ1-1, the V gene TRBV27, with 8 positions matching TRBD1. The CDR3 is 15 residues long. Per germline, CDR1 MNHEY and CDR2 SMNVEV (reference sequence). V shed 4 bases and J 4 bases; nucleotides not matched to a gene: 8. CDR3: CASSSRQGLGTEAFF. CDR3 sequence (DNA): TGTGCCAGCAGTTCGCGACAGGGGTTGGGCACTGAAGCTTTCTTT.

J is TRBJ1-6 and V is TRBV7-9; D is ambiguous. Trimming left V 3 bases short and J 9 bases short, with 12 bases between. Germline V gene lookup returns CDR1 SEHNR and CDR2 FQNEAQ (reference sequence). CDR3 length equals 14 residues. CDR3 amino acids: CASSFGIQGSPLHF. The CDR3 DNA follows: TGTGCCAGCAGCTTCGGGATCCAAGGTTCACCCCTCCACTTT.

This clone was seen only once. The chain links TRBV9 to TRBJ2-3, with TRBD2 identical over 8 bases. The V gene's germline CDR1 is SGDLS and CDR2 YYNGEE. Trimming at V came to 0 bases and at J to 0 bases, leaving 3 bases not matched to a gene. The CDR3 covers 16 residues. Here the CDR3 reads CASSVVSGVSTDTQYF. The CDR3 region has the DNA TGTGCCAGCAGCGTAGTTAGCGGGGTTAGCACAGATACGCAGTATTTT.

The chain joins TRBV10-3 to TRBJ1-2; tentative D call: TRBD1 (6 bases). CDR1 and CDR2 (germline): ENHRY, SYGVKD. The CDR3 runs to 14 residues. Deletions cut 4 bases from V and 7 bases from J, with 16 bases between. Here the CDR3 DNA reads TGTGCCATCAGTGGAGGACAGCCCAGCGGTGGCTACACCTTC. Its translation: CAISGGQPSGGYTF.

V is TRBV5-1 and J is TRBJ2-6; tentatively, D is TRBD1 (5 bases). Germline-derived CDR1 and CDR2 are SGHRS and YFSETQ. The length of the CDR3 is 16 residues. Trimming removed 5 bases at V and 0 bases at J, with 12 bases between. The CDR3 region has the DNA TGCGCCAGCAGTGGGGCAGGTCTCTCTGGGGCCAACGTCCTGACTTTC. It translates to CASSGAGLSGANVLTF. Filled out from reference TRBV5-1 and TRBJ2-6, the complete variable domain reads KAGVTQTPRYLIKTRGQQVTLSCSPISGHRSVSWYQQTPGQGLQFLFEYFSETQRNKGNFPGRFSGRQFSNSRSEMNVSTLELGDSALYLCASSGAGLSGANVLTFGAGSRLTVL.

The chain links TRBV7-3 to TRBJ2-7, with 7 positions matching TRBD2. V lost 3 bases to trimming and J lost 2 bases; unmatched junction nucleotides: 10. The CDR3 length is 16 residues. Germline CDR1 and CDR2: SGHTA and FQGTGA. The CDR3 region has the DNA TGTGCCAGCAGCTTTAACCTCGGGGGGAGGACCTACGAGCAGTACTTC. Residues: CASSFNLGGRTYEQYF. The entire variable domain, with the rest obtained from reference TRBV7-3 and TRBJ2-7, is as follows: GAGVSQTPSNKVTEKGKYVELRCDPISGHTALYWYRQSLGQGPEFLIYFQGTGAADDSGLPNDRFFAVRPEGSVSTLKIQRTERGDSAVYLCASSFNLGGRTYEQYFGPGTRLTVT.